This T cell receptor beta chain was captured by sequencing in a study of T cell responses to AZD1222 COVID-19 vaccine. The study's findings and limits: It should be noted that donors were predominantly white British and more often female, and clonal diversity was possibly underestimated. Just 5 to 7 AZD1222 recipients tested seropositive at baseline. Vaccine-associated CD4 TCRs spanned spike, dominant at 160-218 and 743-854. Nearly half of spike-specific TCRs reportedly target unmutated variant regions.

Remarks on this clone: Its antigen is unknown.

CDR1 and CDR2 from the germline V gene are LGHNA and YNFKEQ. CDR3 size: 13 residues. V was shortened by 8 bases and J by 5 bases, with 13 bases between the two germline ends. TCRdb's copy holds only in-frame clones and misses some; the assay was immunoSEQ multiplex PCR. The sample contains 150,000 or so clones, 75% to 95% of which appear only once. This rearrangement joins TRBV4-2 to TRBJ1-5; D is unclear. The sample consisted of peripheral blood, taken on day 0 of MenACWY control vaccination. The sequence was obtained from an adult in good health. CDR3 nucleotide sequence: TGTGCCAGCTCTGACGGAATTGATCAGCCCCAGCATTTT. This codes for CASSDGIDQPQHF.